These 3 T cell receptor beta chains were all obtained from the same sample, sequenced in a study of OX40 agonist ivuxolimab in advanced cancers. Assay used: immunoSEQ multiplex PCR; TCRdb lists only in-frame clones, some missing. The sample lists fewer than 65,000 clones; less than 90% were seen once. Sequencing used CD4+ or CD8+ T cells sorted from blood, obtained in a trial of the OX40 agonist ivuxolimab. The receptors derive from an adult with an advanced solid tumor such as melanoma, head and neck, liver or kidney cancer.

The J gene is TRBJ1-2, the V gene TRBV7-8; 8 nucleotides match TRBD1. CDR3 size: 16 residues. V shed 5 bases and J 6 bases; nucleotides not matched to a gene: 14. Germline V lookup: CDR1 SGHVS, CDR2 FQNEAQ. The DNA for the CDR3 is TGTGCCAGCAGCCGTACCCCAGGGGGCCCCCTAGATGGCTACACCTTC. Translating it yields CASSRTPGGPLDGYTF.

The chain combines TRBV4-3 with TRBJ2-2; 8 nucleotides align to TRBD1. The V gene end was trimmed by 4 bases and the J gene end by 3 bases; junction bases not matched to a gene: 4. This CDR3 has 15 residues. CDR1 is LGHNA and CDR2 is YSLEER in the germline V gene. The CDR3 here is CASSPTGGHTGELFF. The CDR3 DNA is TGCGCCAGCAGCCCAACAGGGGGACACACCGGGGAGCTGTTTTTT.

This chain uses TRBV6-5 with TRBJ2-1, with a possible D match to TRBD1 (5 bases). This CDR3 has 14 residues. V lost 0 bases and J 7 bases, leaving 10 bases between the germline ends. The germline CDR1 and CDR2 sequences are MNHEY and SVGAGI. CDR3 sequence: CASSYSTVSNEQFF. CDR3 nucleotide sequence: TGTGCCAGCAGTTACTCGACAGTTTCTAATGAGCAGTTCTTC.